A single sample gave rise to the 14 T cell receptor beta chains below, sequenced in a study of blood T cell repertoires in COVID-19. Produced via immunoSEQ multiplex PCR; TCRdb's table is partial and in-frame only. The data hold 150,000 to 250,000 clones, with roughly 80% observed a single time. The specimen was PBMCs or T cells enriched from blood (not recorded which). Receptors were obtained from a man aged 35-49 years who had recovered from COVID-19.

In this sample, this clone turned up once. The CDR3 nucleotides are TGTGCCAGCAGTTCTCCCATTCGACTAGGATCCTACAATGAGCAGTTCTTC. It encodes CASSSPIRLGSYNEQFF. This chain links TRBV28 with TRBJ2-1, with D possibly TRBD2 on 6 matching bases. V was shortened by 4 bases and J by 1 base, with 17 bases between the two germline ends. Germline loops: CDR1 MDHEN, CDR2 SYDVKM. The CDR3 has 17 amino acids.

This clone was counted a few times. The CDR3 reads CASSEVVADGETQYF. In nucleotides, the CDR3 is TGCGCCAGCAGTGAAGTTGTAGCGGACGGGGAGACCCAGTACTTC. The chain uses TRBV10-2 and TRBJ2-5; D may be TRBD2 (6 bases). The V end was cut by 3 bases, the J end by 5 bases, with 16 bases between. The CDR3 is 15 amino acids. Germline V gives CDR1 WSHSY, CDR2 SAAADI.

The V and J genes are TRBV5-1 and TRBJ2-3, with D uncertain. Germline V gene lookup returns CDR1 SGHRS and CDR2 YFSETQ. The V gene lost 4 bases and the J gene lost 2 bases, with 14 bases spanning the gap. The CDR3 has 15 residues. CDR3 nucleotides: TGCGCCAGCAGCCAATATACAGATTTCACAGATACGCAGTATTTT. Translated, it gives CASSQYTDFTDTQYF.

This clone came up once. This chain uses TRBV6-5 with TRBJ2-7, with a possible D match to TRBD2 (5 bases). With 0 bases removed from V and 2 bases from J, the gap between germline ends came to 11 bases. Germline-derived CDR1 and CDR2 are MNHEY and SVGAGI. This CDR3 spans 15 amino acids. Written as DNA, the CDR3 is TGTGCCAGCAGTTACTCTTCACTAGTCGCCTACGAGCAGTACTTC. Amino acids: CASSYSSLVAYEQYF.

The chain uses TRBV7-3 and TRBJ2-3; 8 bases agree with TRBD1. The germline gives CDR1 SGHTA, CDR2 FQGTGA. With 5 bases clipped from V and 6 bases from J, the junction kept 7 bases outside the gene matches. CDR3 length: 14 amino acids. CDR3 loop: CASSDRGGVDTQYF. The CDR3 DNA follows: TGTGCCAGCAGCGACAGGGGTGGGGTGGATACGCAGTATTTT.

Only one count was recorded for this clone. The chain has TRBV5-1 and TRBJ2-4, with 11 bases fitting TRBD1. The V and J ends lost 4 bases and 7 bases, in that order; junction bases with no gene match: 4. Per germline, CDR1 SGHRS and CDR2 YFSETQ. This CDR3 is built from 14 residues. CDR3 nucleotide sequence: TGCGCCAGCAGCCCCCGGACAGGGGGCAACATTCAGTACTTC. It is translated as CASSPRTGGNIQYF.

In DNA, the CDR3 is TGTGCCAGCAGCCAAGATCGTACGGGGCGGCGGGGACCGTATGAGCAGTTCTTC. Amino acids: CASSQDRTGRRGPYEQFF. The chain has TRBV4-2 and TRBJ2-1; weak D call: TRBD2 (6 bases). The CDR3 is 18 amino acids. The germline CDR1 and CDR2 sequences are LGHNA and YNFKEQ. Trimming took 0 bases from V and 8 from J, leaving 23 bases between them.

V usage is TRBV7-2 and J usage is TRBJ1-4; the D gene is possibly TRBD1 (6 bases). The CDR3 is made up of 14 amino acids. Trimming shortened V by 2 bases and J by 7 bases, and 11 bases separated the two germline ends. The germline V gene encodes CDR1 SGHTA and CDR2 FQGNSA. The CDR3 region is CASSLRGEGEKLFF. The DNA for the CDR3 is TGTGCCAGCAGCTTAAGGGGGGAGGGTGAAAAACTGTTTTTT.

The CDR3 loop reads CASSGVPGQGAYGYTF. CDR3 nucleotides: TGCGCCAGCAGTGGAGTCCCGGGACAGGGGGCCTATGGCTACACCTTC. The J gene is TRBJ1-2, the V gene TRBV5-1, with 12 bases identical to TRBD1. Trimming at V came to 5 bases and at J to 4 bases, leaving 9 bases not matched to a gene. CDR3 length equals 16 residues. Germline assignment: CDR1 SGHRS and CDR2 YFSETQ.

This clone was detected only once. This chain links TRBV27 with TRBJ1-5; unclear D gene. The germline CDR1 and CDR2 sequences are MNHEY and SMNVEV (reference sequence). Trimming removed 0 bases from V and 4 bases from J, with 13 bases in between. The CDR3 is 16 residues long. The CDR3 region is CASSLSPHTLNQPQHF. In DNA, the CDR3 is TGTGCCAGCAGTTTATCACCCCATACACTAAATCAGCCCCAGCATTTT.

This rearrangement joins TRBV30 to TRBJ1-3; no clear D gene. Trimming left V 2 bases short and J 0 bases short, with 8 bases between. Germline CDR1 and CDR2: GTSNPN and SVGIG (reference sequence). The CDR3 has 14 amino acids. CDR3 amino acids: CAWSSIPSGNTIYF. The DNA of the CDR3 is TGTGCCTGGAGTTCAATCCCCTCTGGAAACACCATATATTTT.

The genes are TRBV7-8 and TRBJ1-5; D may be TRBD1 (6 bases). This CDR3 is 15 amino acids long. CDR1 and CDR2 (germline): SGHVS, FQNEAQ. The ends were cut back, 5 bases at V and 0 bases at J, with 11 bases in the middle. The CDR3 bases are TGTGCCAGCAGCCCAGGACAGTATAGCAATCAGCCCCAGCATTTT. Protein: CASSPGQYSNQPQHF.

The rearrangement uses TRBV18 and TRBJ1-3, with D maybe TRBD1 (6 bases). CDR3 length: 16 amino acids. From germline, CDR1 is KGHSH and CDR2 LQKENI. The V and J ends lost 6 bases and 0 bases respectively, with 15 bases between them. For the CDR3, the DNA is TGTGCCAGCTCTTTATCTCAGGGGTCCTCTGGAAACACCATATATTTT. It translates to CASSLSQGSSGNTIYF.

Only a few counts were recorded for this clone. The DNA for the CDR3 is TGCGCCAGCAGCTGGCCCGCCACACTACTAGCAGAACGCACCGGGGAGCTGTTTTTT. This encodes CASSWPATLLAERTGELFF. This chain connects TRBV5-1 to TRBJ2-2, with a weak D call TRBD2 (6 bases). The germline V gene has CDR1 SGHRS and CDR2 YFSETQ. CDR3 length: 19 amino acids. The ends were cut back, 3 bases at V and 4 bases at J, with 25 bases in the middle.